This TCR beta chain was sequenced for a study of cytomegalovirus exposure and HLA in healthy donors (dated by TCRdb to the late 2010s). For context, the study as a whole: An earlier analysis of around 600 of the donors reported 250 to 300 Gb of sequence data and more than 90 million unique TCR beta sequences from about 179 million T cells. About 310 gigabases of sequencing data and tens of millions of unique TCR sequences were included in an early release covering roughly 700 HLA-typed donors. Among the roughly 400 genotyped donors, 81% belonged to the genetic ancestry cluster associated with self-reported Caucasian donors. The aim of the study was to test whether cataloging public T cell receptors could identify signatures of past pathogen exposure. The T cell repertoires of roughly 660 subjects were profiled by immunosequencing and related to cytomegalovirus serostatus. In addition to the first cohort of roughly 700 subjects, a separate validation cohort of about 120 different subjects was used. The study combined high-throughput TCR immunosequencing, statistical association of individual TCRs with disease status, and machine learning to predict cytomegalovirus infection status. To study patterns of TCR occurrence, a later analysis re-analyzed previously published TCR beta repertoires from 600 to 750 donors and added high-resolution HLA genotyping. Rather than drawing on any new phenotypic data, the later analysis identified candidate immune exposures from TCR beta sequences and the way those sequences occurred across donors. In an earlier analysis of 500 to 650 of the donors, high-throughput TCR beta sequencing was used to judge whether each TCR beta V gene segment behaved as functional or pseudogenic. Donor age, sex, ethnicity and CMV serostatus were compiled together with the repertoire data. Genome-wide SNP genotypes for about 55% of the roughly 670 donors were used in a later genetic analysis, which treated that subset as a discovery cohort. Every discovery cohort repertoire had been produced on one sequencing platform. Both class I and class II loci were covered by HLA typing, at four-digit resolution. Typing coverage varied by locus: roughly 629-640 donors for A, B, C, DRB1 and DQB1; roughly 510 for DQA1; about 590 for DPA1; about 450 for DPB1. Roughly five DR-DQ haplotypes were treated as single units for association and clustering because of strong linkage in the cohort. Among roughly 400 genotyped donors of the cohort, an average of approximately 200,000 unique TCR beta nucleotide sequences was sequenced per donor, of which roughly 18% were non-productive.

Results and caveats for the whole study, not just this receptor: A further reported finding was that TCR beta sequences accurately predicted the HLA-A and HLA-B alleles for most subjects in the first cohort. Only TCR beta chains were sequenced in this cohort, and the absence of alpha or paired-chain data limited detectable features. The classifier was reported to diagnose cytomegalovirus status with high specificity and sensitivity in both the original cohort and the validation cohort. For the cohort, immune exposure information was limited to CMV serostatus. Assigning TCR associations to individual alleles was difficult when HLA alleles, especially DR and DQ, strongly co-occurred. HLA typing was unavailable for some donors at each locus, so association tests used only the typed subset. A later genetic analysis reported fewer N-insertions in productive TCRs among donors in an Asian-associated ancestry cluster than the approximately 700-donor mean. In a later analysis, around 17,000 TCR beta sequences were associated with specific HLA alleles at a false discovery rate of 0.05. Correlated functional status among segregating V segments might be attributable to linkage disequilibrium, but an unknown experimental factor could not be ruled out. In a later analysis, several top co-occurrence clusters were reported to appear linked to parvovirus B19, influenza, CMV and Epstein-Barr virus. Presence/absence analyses assumed roughly uniform sequencing depth across donors, an assumption that may not hold. The authors suggested that the approach could potentially be generalized to other disease states and immunological phenotypes. In an earlier analysis of some 550 of the donors, most TCR beta V segments were observed in productive rearrangements about 87% or about 30% of the time, broadly matching IMGT annotations. A later analysis found that most CMV-associated TCR beta chains appeared HLA-restricted, with HLA associations seemingly driven largely by CMV exposure. V-gene and J-gene trimming of TCR beta chains was associated with a missense DCLRE1C variant in a later genetic analysis, and the association was replicated in an independent cohort. In vitro tests confirmed that three of the cytomegalovirus-associated TCR beta chains recognize cytomegalovirus antigens. A cluster of highly shared sequence variants was judged likely to be a technical artifact of the sequencing pipeline. Compared with equally common non-associated chains, HLA-associated TCR beta chains in a later analysis were more clonally expanded and had lower generation probabilities. Most TCR sequences were observed very rarely across donors, whereas some public TCRs were present in many individuals. Because counts were too low, seventeen rarely observed V segments, including chromosome 9 orphons, were left out of the earlier analysis of roughly 600 of the donors. In the study, around 150 TCR beta chains were listed as associated with cytomegalovirus. In a later analysis, TCR association rates were found to vary across HLA loci, with the most associated TCRs seen for DRB1 alleles and the fewest for HLA-C alleles.

The cohort was made up of roughly 670 healthy bone marrow donors. At the time of sampling, all cohort members were nominally healthy, though unrecorded immune exposures were likely present. The donor was CMV seronegative and was included in the group of a few hundred seronegative cohort members. A peripheral blood sample was provided by each donor, and peripheral blood mononuclear cells were used for TCR beta sequencing. The Qiagen DNeasy Blood Extraction Kit was used to extract genomic DNA from the blood cell samples. With regard to this clone: Its antigen is currently not known. No base qualities exist here, and no much larger clone lies one base off it.

Receptor libraries were prepared by the immunoSEQ multiplex PCR assay. For the multiplex PCR, a mixture combining 60 forward primers for TCR Vbeta segments and 13 reverse primers for TCR Jbeta segments was used. The CDR3 region of rearranged TCR beta genes was amplified from genomic DNA by a multiplex PCR assay. Amplified TCR beta libraries were sequenced as 87-base-pair reads on the Illumina HiSeq System. In the paper's pipeline: In a later analysis, 77 million or so unique TCR beta chains were counted across the approximately 670 repertoires, and roughly 9.9 million of these chains were shared by at least two donors. Raw reads were error-corrected and collapsed into unique sequences with a nearest-neighbor algorithm that merged closely related sequences to remove PCR and sequencing errors. V, D and J gene segments were assigned by aligning CDR3 sequences to IMGT reference sequences. For a sequence to be retained, a match of at least six nucleotides to both a V gene segment and a J gene segment was required. A rearrangement counted as productive if the CDR3 had no stop codons and remained in frame with V and J, and every other rearrangement counted as non-productive. Following IMGT convention, CDR3 was defined as the stretch from the second conserved V-encoded cysteine to the conserved J-encoded phenylalanine. The earlier analysis of 587 of the donors excluded sequences that lacked an unambiguous match to a single V gene segment. An earlier analysis of several hundred of the donors called V segments functional above 56.7% productive rearrangements and segregating when the between-donor standard deviation exceeded 5%. To diagnose cytomegalovirus status from the catalog of TCR beta chain sequences, a statistical classification framework was built. In a later analysis, V and J genes were assigned by comparing TCR nucleotide sequences against IMGT/GENE-DB human TR gene sequences. Using the TCRdist pipeline, a later analysis assigned CDR3 sequences along with most-parsimonious VDJ recombination scenarios. In a later analysis, every TCR beta chain was defined by the combination of its CDR3 amino acid sequence and its V-gene family, and reads without a unique V-gene family were dropped. As a way to deal with suspected cross-contamination and a sequencing artifact, a later analysis dropped more than 500 nucleotide sequences that were highly shared and had low generation probability. In a later analysis, a clonal expansion index was calculated for each public chain from normalized within-repertoire ranks of inferred template counts. A later analysis computed generation probabilities with a VDJ recombination model fitted to out-of-frame rearrangements, and checked the results against IGoR. In a later analysis, hypergeometric tests were used to score TCR-TCR, TCR-HLA and TCR-CMV co-occurrence, with a repertoire-size bias correction applied to TCR pairs. In a later analysis, false discovery rates were estimated by permuting HLA or CMV assignments 20 times. In a later analysis, co-occurring TCRs were grouped using DBSCAN, with TCRdist sequence similarity added in when clustering inside HLA-allele-positive subsets. Repertoires with fewer than 30,000 or more than 120,000 public chains were left out of co-occurrence clustering, as were five repertoires with anomalous nucleotide sharing. This is the immuneACCESS table as TCRdb keeps it, with only in-frame sequences that have V and J called. A part of the clones is gone; compared with another copy, unresolved V genes explain less than half, and the rest is unexplained. V, J and clone size are those of that table, while D and trimming were read from the DNA. Across this sample there are roughly 140,000 clones, with around four fifths seen only once. 3.4% of the sample is in the top ten clones.

The source material was PBMCs. This clonotype was obtained from a male donor in good health and CMV-seronegative.

CDR3 sequence: CASSGGYYGTDTQYF. The nucleotide sequence reads as follows: TGTGCCAGCAGTGGGGGCTATTACGGCACAGATACGCAGTATTTT. The chain couples TRBV14 to TRBJ2-3; the D gene is perhaps TRBD1, from 6 matching bases. The CDR3 measures 15 amino acids from cysteine to phenylalanine. This entry keeps only the CDR3 DNA: 45 bases, framed from base 1. Cut back by 6 bases and 1 base, the V and J ends lie 14 bases apart. The germline V gene yields SGHDN for CDR1 and FVKESK for CDR2.